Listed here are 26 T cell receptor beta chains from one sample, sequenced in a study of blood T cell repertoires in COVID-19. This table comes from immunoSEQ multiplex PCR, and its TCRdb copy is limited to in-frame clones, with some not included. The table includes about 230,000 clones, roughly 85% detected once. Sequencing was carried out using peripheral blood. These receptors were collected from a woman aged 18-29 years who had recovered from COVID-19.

The CDR3 loop is CAISGDSNEKLFF. The CDR3 DNA reads TGTGCCATCAGTGGGGACAGTAATGAAAAACTGTTTTTT. This chain connects TRBV10-3 to TRBJ1-4, with 7 bases that match TRBD1. The germline gives CDR1 ENHRY, CDR2 SYGVKD. V gave up 4 bases and J gave up 4 bases; unmatched junction bases: 0. The CDR3 loop spans 13 amino acids.

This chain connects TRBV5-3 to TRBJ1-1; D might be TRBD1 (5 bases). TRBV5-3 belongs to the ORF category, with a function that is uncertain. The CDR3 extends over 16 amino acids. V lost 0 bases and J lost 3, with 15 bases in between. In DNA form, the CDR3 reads TGTGCCAGAAGCTTGGGGGACCGGGGGAGGTACACTGAAGCTTTCTTT. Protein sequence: CARSLGDRGRYTEAFF.

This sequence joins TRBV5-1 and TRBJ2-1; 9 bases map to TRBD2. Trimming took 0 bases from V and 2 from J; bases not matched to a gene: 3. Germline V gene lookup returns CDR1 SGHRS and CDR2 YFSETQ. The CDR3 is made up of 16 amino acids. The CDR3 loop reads CASSLAGLAPYNEQFF. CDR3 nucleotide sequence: TGCGCCAGCAGCTTGGCGGGACTAGCTCCCTACAATGAGCAGTTCTTC.

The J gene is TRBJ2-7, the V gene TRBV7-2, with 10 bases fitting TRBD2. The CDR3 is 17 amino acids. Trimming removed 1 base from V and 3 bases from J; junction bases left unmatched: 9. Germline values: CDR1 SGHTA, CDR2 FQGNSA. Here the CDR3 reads CASSLEPLTSGLYEQYF. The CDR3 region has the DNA TGTGCCAGCAGCTTAGAACCCCTGACTAGCGGGCTCTACGAGCAGTACTTC.

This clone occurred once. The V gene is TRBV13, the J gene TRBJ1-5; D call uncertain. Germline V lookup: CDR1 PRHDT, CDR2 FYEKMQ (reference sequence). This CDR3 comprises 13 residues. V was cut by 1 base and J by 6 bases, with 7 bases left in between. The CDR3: CASSLAPLQPQHF. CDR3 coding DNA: TGTGCCAGCAGCTTAGCCCCTCTTCAGCCCCAGCATTTT.

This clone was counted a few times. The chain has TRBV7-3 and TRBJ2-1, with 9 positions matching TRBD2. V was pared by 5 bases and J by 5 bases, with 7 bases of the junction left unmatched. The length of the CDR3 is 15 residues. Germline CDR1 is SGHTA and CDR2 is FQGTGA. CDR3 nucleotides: TGTGCCAGCAGCCCGGGACTAGCTGGGAACAATGAGCAGTTCTTC. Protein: CASSPGLAGNNEQFF.

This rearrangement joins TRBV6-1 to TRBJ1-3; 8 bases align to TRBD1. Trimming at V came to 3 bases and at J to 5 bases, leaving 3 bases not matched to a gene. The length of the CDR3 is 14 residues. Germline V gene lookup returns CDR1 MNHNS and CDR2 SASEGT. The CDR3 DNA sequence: TGTGCCAGCAGTGATGACAGGGGTAGAAACACCATATATTTT. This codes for CASSDDRGRNTIYF.

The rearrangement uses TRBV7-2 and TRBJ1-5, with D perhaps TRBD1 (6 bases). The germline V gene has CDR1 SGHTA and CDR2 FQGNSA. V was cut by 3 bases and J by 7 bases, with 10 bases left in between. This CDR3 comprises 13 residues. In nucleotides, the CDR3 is TGTGCCAGCAGCTTGGGGGGGGGCCAGCCCCAGCATTTT. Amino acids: CASSLGGGQPQHF.

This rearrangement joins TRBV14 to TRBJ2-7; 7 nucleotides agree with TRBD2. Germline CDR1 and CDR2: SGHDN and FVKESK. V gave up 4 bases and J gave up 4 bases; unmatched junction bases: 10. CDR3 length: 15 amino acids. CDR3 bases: TGTGCCAGCAGCCGCTTCACTAGCGTGGCTTACGAGCAGTACTTC. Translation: CASSRFTSVAYEQYF.

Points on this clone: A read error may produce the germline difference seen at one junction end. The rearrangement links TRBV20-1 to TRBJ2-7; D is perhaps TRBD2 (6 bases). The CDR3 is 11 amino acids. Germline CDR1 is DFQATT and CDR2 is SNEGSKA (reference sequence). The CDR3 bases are TGCAGTGCTAGAGCGGACTACGAGCAATACTTC. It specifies CSARADYEQYF.

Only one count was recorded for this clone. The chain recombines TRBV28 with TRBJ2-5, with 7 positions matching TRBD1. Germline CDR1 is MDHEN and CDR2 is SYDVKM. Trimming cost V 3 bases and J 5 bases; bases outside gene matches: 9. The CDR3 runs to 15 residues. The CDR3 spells CASSLVDRNWETQYF. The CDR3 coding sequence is TGTGCCAGCAGTTTGGTGGACAGGAACTGGGAGACCCAGTACTTC.

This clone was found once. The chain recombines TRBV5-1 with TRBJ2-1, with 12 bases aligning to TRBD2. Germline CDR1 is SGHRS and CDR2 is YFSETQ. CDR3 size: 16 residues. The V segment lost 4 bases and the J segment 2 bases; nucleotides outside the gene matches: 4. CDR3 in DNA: TGCGCCAGCAGCCCCGGACTAGCGGGACCCTACAATGAGCAGTTCTTC. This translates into CASSPGLAGPYNEQFF.

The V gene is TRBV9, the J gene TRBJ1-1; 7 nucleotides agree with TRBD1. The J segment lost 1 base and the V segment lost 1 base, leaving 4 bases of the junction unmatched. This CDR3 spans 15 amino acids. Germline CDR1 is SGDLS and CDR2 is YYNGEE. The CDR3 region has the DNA TGTGCCAGCAGCGTATCGACAGGGACGAACACTGAAGCTTTCTTT. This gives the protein CASSVSTGTNTEAFF.

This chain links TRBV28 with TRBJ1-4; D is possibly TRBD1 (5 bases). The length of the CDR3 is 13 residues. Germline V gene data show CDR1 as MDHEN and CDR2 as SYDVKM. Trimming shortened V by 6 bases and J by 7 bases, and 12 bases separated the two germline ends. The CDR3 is CASRTLGVEKLFF. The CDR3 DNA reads TGTGCCAGCAGGACCCTAGGGGTTGAAAAACTGTTTTTT.

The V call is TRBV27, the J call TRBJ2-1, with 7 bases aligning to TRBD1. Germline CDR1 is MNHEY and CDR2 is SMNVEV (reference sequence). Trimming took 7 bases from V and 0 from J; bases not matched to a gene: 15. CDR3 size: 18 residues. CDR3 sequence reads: CASKVRQGSRSSYNEQFF. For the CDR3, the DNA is TGTGCCAGCAAGGTCAGACAGGGAAGTAGGAGCTCCTACAATGAGCAGTTCTTC.

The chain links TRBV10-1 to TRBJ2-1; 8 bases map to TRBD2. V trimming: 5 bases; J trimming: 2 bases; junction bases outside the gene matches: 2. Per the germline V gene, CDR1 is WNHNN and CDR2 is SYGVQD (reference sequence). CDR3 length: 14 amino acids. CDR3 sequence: CASSLAGPYNEQFF. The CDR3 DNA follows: TGCGCCAGCAGTCTAGCGGGTCCCTACAATGAGCAGTTCTTC.

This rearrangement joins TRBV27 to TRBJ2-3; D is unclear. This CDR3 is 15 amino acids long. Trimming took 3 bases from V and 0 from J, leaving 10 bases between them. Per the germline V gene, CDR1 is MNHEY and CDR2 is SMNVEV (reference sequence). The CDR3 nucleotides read TGTGCCAGCAGTTTGGTTGGCCGCAGCACAGATACGCAGTATTTT. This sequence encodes CASSLVGRSTDTQYF.

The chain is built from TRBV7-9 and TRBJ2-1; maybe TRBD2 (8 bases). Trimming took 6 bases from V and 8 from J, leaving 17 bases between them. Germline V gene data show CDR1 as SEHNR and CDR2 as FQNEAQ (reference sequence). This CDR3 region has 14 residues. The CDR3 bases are TGTGCCAGCAGATTTAGGGGGCGGGAGGATGAGCAGTTCTTC. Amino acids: CASRFRGREDEQFF.

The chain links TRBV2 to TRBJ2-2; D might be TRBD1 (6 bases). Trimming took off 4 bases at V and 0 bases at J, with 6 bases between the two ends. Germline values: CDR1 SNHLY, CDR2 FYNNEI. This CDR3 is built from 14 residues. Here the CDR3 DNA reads TGTGCCAGCAGTGGACAGGCGAACACCGGGGAGCTGTTTTTT. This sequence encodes CASSGQANTGELFF.

CDR3 sequence (DNA): TGTGCCACCAGCAGAGGACCCGGGACAGGCAATCAGCCCCAGCATTTT. This translates into CATSRGPGTGNQPQHF. This chain links TRBV15 with TRBJ1-5; 7 bases match TRBD1. V was clipped by 1 base and J by 2 bases; unmatched bases: 5. The CDR3 sequence is 16 residues long. CDR1 is LNHNV and CDR2 is YYDKDF in the germline V gene (reference sequence).

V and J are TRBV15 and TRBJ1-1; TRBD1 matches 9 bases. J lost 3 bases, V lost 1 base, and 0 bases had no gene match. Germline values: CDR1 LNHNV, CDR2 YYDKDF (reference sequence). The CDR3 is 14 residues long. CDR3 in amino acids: CATSRGQGDTEAFF. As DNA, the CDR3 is TGTGCCACCAGCAGAGGACAGGGGGACACTGAAGCTTTCTTT.

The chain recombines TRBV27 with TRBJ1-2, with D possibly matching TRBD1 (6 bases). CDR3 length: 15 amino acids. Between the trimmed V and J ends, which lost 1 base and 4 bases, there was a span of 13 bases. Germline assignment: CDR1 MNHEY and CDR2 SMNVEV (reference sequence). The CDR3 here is CASSLFSQGGYGYTF. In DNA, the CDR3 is TGTGCCAGCAGTTTATTCAGCCAAGGGGGCTATGGCTACACCTTC.

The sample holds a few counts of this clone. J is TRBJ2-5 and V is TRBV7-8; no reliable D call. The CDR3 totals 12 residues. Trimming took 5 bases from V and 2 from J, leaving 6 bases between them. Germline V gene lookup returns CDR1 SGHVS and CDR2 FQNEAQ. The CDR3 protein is CASSPNQETQYF. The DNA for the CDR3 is TGTGCCAGCAGCCCCAATCAAGAGACCCAGTACTTC.

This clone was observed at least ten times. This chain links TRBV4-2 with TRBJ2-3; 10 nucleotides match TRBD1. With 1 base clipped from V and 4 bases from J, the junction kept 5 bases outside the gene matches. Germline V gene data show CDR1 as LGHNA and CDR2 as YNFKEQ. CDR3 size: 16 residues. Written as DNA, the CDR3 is TGTGCCAGCAGCCAAGGACAGGGGGCGGGAGCAGATACGCAGTATTTT. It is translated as CASSQGQGAGADTQYF.

For the CDR3, the DNA is TGTGCCAGCAGCTTTGAAGGGAGTACGTCCTACGAGCAGTACTTC. It specifies CASSFEGSTSYEQYF. The chain has TRBV7-2 and TRBJ2-7; D might be TRBD2 (5 bases). Germline-derived CDR1 and CDR2 are SGHTA and FQGNSA. The CDR3 contains 15 residues. With 3 bases removed from V and 1 base from J, the gap between germline ends came to 13 bases.

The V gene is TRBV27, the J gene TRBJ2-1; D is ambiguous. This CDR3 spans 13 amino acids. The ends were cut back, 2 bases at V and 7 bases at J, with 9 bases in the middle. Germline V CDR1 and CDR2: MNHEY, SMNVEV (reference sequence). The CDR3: CASSLVVLNEQFF. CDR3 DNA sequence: TGTGCCAGCAGTTTAGTAGTTCTAAATGAGCAGTTCTTC.